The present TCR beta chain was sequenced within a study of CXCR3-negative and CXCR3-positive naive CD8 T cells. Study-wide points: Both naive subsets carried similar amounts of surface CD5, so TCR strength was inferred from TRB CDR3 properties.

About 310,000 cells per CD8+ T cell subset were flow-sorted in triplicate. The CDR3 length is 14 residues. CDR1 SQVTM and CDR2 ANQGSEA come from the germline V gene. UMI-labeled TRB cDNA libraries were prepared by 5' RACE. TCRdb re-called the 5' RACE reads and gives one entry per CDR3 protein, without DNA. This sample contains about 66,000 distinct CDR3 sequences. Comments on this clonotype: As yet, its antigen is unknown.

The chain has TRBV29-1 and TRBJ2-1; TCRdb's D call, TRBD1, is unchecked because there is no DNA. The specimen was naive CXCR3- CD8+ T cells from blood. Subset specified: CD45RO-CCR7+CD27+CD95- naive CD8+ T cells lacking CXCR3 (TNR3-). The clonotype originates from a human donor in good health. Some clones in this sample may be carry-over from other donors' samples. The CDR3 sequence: CSVEGGRAYNEQFF.